These 10 T cell receptor beta chains were all obtained from the same sample, sequenced in a study of cytomegalovirus exposure and HLA in healthy donors. Primers: 60 Vbeta forward and 13 Jbeta reverse. Profiled with immunoSEQ multiplex PCR; TCRdb holds only in-frame clones, not every one. In the table there are 150,000 to 200,000 clones, roughly 78% of which are singletons. The source material was PBMCs. These receptors were obtained from a woman aged 50 to 65 in good health and CMV-seropositive.

J is TRBJ1-1 and V is TRBV9, with D possibly matching TRBD1 (5 bases). CDR1 is SGDLS and CDR2 is YYNGEE in the germline V gene. The CDR3 is 14 amino acids. Trimming pared 0 bases from V and 0 bases from J, leaving 6 bases between. The CDR3 DNA reads as TGTGCCAGCAGCGTAGGACAGATGAACACTGAAGCTTTCTTT. Protein sequence: CASSVGQMNTEAFF.

The rearrangement uses TRBV29-1 and TRBJ1-1, with D possibly matching TRBD1 (5 bases). V was trimmed by 4 bases and J by 0 bases, leaving 9 bases between them. Germline CDR1 and CDR2: SQVTM and ANQGSEA. The CDR3 is 13 residues long. The CDR3 spells CSVVWGVNTEAFF. For the CDR3, the DNA is TGCAGCGTTGTTTGGGGGGTGAACACTGAAGCTTTCTTT. Together with reference TRBV29-1 and TRBJ1-1, the CDR3 gives the full variable domain: SAVISQKPSRDICQRGTSLTIQCQVDSQVTMMFWYRQQPGQSLTLIATANQGSEATYESGFVIDKFPISRPNLTFSTLTVSNMSPEDSSIYLCSVVWGVNTEAFFGQGTRLTVV.

This sequence joins TRBV13 and TRBJ1-2; 11 nucleotides align to TRBD1. CDR3 length: 14 residues. CDR1 is PRHDT, CDR2 FYEKMQ, per germline (reference sequence). V gave up 5 bases and J gave up 7 bases; unmatched junction bases: 6. The CDR3 DNA reads TGTGCCAGCAGCCTGGACAGGGGGCTGATTGGCTACACCTTC. This codes for CASSLDRGLIGYTF.

This chain connects TRBV4-2 to TRBJ2-5, with D possibly TRBD2 on 6 matching bases. CDR1 and CDR2 (germline): LGHNA, YNFKEQ. The germline V and J ends were trimmed by 6 bases and 5 bases, with 10 bases remaining between them. The CDR3 runs 12 residues. The CDR3 protein is CASSRSGETQYF. In DNA, the CDR3 is TGTGCCAGCAGTAGGAGCGGGGAGACCCAGTACTTC.

The V call is TRBV10-1, the J call TRBJ1-1, with D perhaps matching TRBD1 (5 bases). The V end was cut by 2 bases, the J end by 2 bases, with 6 bases between. This CDR3 is built from 13 residues. CDR1 is WNHNN, CDR2 SYGVQD, per germline (reference sequence). Written as DNA, the CDR3 is TGCGCCAGCAGTGAGCAGGGTAACACTGAAGCTTTCTTT. Translated, it gives CASSEQGNTEAFF.

This clone was seen more than once but under ten times. The V and J genes are TRBV6-1 and TRBJ2-5; D unresolved. The CDR3 extends over 12 amino acids. Germline-derived CDR1 and CDR2 are MNHNS and SASEGT. The ends were cut back, 8 bases at V and 1 base at J, with 8 bases in the middle. The CDR3 here is CASVRSQETQYF. For the CDR3, the DNA is TGTGCCAGCGTCAGAAGCCAAGAGACCCAGTACTTC.

This chain links TRBV5-8 with TRBJ1-1, with D unresolved. V was clipped by 0 bases and J by 5 bases, with 11 bases between them. The germline V gene has CDR1 SGHTS and CDR2 YDEGEE. This CDR3 is 14 amino acids long. The CDR3 loop is CASSLGLGGTEAFF. CDR3 in DNA: TGTGCCAGCAGCTTGGGGTTAGGCGGGACTGAAGCTTTCTTT. The whole variable domain, remainder taken from reference TRBV5-8 and TRBJ1-1, is EAGVTQSPTHLIKTRGQQATLRCSPISGHTSVYWYQQALGLGLQFLLWYDEGEERNRGNFPPRFSGRQFPNYSSELNVNALELEDSALYLCASSLGLGGTEAFFGQGTRLTVV.

The chain joins TRBV5-6 to TRBJ1-5; 9 bases are a match to TRBD1. The CDR3 extends over 17 amino acids. Germline CDR1 is SGHDT and CDR2 is YYEEEE. Losses at the gene ends were 4 bases for V and 5 bases for J; bases not matched to a gene: 13. In DNA form, the CDR3 reads TGTGCCAGCAGCAATTCGGGACAGGGAGGAACGGATCAGCCCCAGCATTTT. This sequence encodes CASSNSGQGGTDQPQHF.

The chain joins TRBV6-5 to TRBJ2-3, with 11 bases identical to TRBD2. J lost 8 bases, V lost 0 bases, and 7 bases had no gene match. The CDR3 has 16 residues. Germline CDR1 MNHEY, CDR2 SVGAGI. CDR3 in DNA: TGTGCCAGCAGTTACTCGAAAGGGACTAGCGGCCGTACGCAGTATTTT. This codes for CASSYSKGTSGRTQYF.

The rearrangement uses TRBV9 and TRBJ1-6; 10 bases fit TRBD1. The J segment lost 8 bases and the V segment lost 0 bases, leaving 2 bases of the junction unmatched. The CDR3 loop spans 15 amino acids. Germline V gene lookup returns CDR1 SGDLS and CDR2 YYNGEE. The CDR3 DNA follows: TGTGCCAGCAGCGTAGAAGGGACAGGGGATTCACCCCTCCACTTT. Its translation: CASSVEGTGDSPLHF.